This TCR beta chain was captured in a study of preoperative IRX-2 immunotherapy in early breast cancer. Regarding treatment: preoperative locoregional IRX-2 cytokine immunotherapy. Preoperative locoregional IRX-2 cytokine immunotherapy was tested in the phase Ib source study. Data came from immunoSEQ multiplex PCR; TCRdb stores just in-frame clones and leaves some out. Of around 62,000 clones in the sample, roughly 95% are singletons; the top ten hold roughly 1.5%. The length of the CDR3 is 16 residues. The germline V and J ends were trimmed by 2 bases and 3 bases, with 17 bases remaining between them. Germline V gene data show CDR1 as ENHRY and CDR2 as SYGVKD.

The V call is TRBV10-3, the J call TRBJ2-7; D might be TRBD1 (5 bases). Collection of the sample occurred from a patient treated with IRX-2 immunotherapy. This TCR was recovered from a human donor with breast cancer. CDR3 protein: CAISEIRTGHSYEQYF. The CDR3 coding sequence is TGTGCCATCAGTGAGATTCGTACCGGACATAGCTACGAGCAGTACTTC.